The 27 T cell receptor beta chains reported below all come from one sample, sequenced in a study of regulatory T cells in long-lasting Graves disease. Regarding time point: newly diagnosed GD, antithyroid drugs for less than 3 months. PBMCs provided the RNA from which the TCR library was made. Libraries of TCR beta came from iRepertoire HTBI primers plus Arm-PCR of CDR3 regions. Each CDR3 protein gets one entry after TCRdb re-called the multiplex PCR reads with MiXCR. The sample holds about 460,000 distinct CDR3 sequences; 14% are singletons and the top ten take over 15%. Another study also made use of these data, one on T cells in Graves' hyperthyroidism and ophthalmopathy.

The sequenced sample was peripheral blood mononuclear cells (PBMCs), obtained at new diagnosis, from a patient treated with antithyroid drugs. These receptors were obtained from a woman between 50 and 59 years old with Graves disease.

This clonotype was picked up many times. The chain joins TRBV12-3 or TRBV12-4 to TRBJ2-7; no firm D call. This CDR3 has 13 residues. Deletions cut 6 bases from V and 4 bases from J, with 13 bases between. CDR3 protein: CASSQPAEYEQYF. The CDR3 DNA reads TGTGCCAGCAGCCAGCCCGCCGAATACGAGCAGTACTTC.

This clonotype has at least ten counts. The rearrangement uses TRBV2 and TRBJ1-5, with D possibly being TRBD1 (5 bases). Germline-derived CDR1 and CDR2 are SNHLY and FYNNEI. Trimming took 6 bases from V and 0 from J, leaving 24 bases between them. The CDR3 is 19 amino acids. The CDR3 nucleotides are TGTGCCAGCAGCTCCCCCTCGGGGAGGGGCGGGGGTAGCAATCAGCCCCAGCATTTT. It translates to CASSSPSGRGGGSNQPQHF.

At least ten counts were recorded for this clonotype. The V and J genes are TRBV30 and TRBJ1-3; D not certain. There are 15 residues in the CDR3. Trimming took 3 bases from V and 0 from J, leaving 12 bases between them. Germline assignment: CDR1 GTSNPN and CDR2 SVGIG (reference sequence). CDR3 coding DNA: TGTGCCTGGAGAGTTCCAGGCCCCTCTGGAAACACCATATATTTT. Translating gives CAWRVPGPSGNTIYF.

This clonotype was detected ten times or more. V usage is TRBV5-1 and J usage is TRBJ2-5, with unresolved D. Trimming pared 2 bases from V and 2 bases from J, leaving 16 bases between. From germline, CDR1 is SGHRS and CDR2 YFSETQ. This CDR3 has 16 amino acids. CDR3 residues: CASSFGSRVWQETQYF. CDR3 in DNA: TGCGCCAGCAGCTTCGGTAGTCGGGTTTGGCAAGAGACCCAGTACTTC.

A remark on this clonotype: In this CDR3 the conserved last residue, phenylalanine or tryptophan, is missing, so a read error is likely. The chain couples TRBV29-1 to TRBJ2-7; no reliable D call. Trimming cost V 4 bases and J 0 bases, with 7 bases left between them. Germline loops: CDR1 SQVTM, CDR2 ANQGSEA. The CDR3 covers 12 residues. The CDR3 nucleotides read TGCAGCGTTGCCAGAAGCTCCTACGAGCAGTACCTC. Translation: CSVARSSYEQYL.

This clonotype has a count of ten or more. The chain recombines TRBV12-3 or TRBV12-4 with TRBJ2-7; TRBD1 might be the D (6 bases). Deletions cut 6 bases from V and 2 bases from J, with 14 bases between. The CDR3 has 14 amino acids. For the CDR3, the DNA is TGTGCCAGCAGCCCTGGGACAAGCACCTACGAGCAGTACTTC. Amino acid sequence: CASSPGTSTYEQYF.

This clonotype appeared many times. The rearrangement uses TRBV28 and TRBJ1-2; D is undetermined. This CDR3 region has 12 residues. V shed 6 bases and J shed 6 bases, with 11 bases lying between them. The germline V gene encodes CDR1 MDHEN and CDR2 SYDVKM. CDR3: CASRTNPDGYTF. DNA of the CDR3: TGTGCCAGCAGGACCAACCCCGATGGCTACACCTTC.

The V and J genes are TRBV5-1 and TRBJ1-2; 9 nucleotides agree with TRBD1. Germline V gene sequence: CDR1 SGHRS, CDR2 YFSETQ. The CDR3 runs to 14 residues. Germline trimming cut 0 bases from V and 6 bases from J; bases unmatched to any gene: 3. The DNA of the CDR3 is TGCGCCAGCAGCTTGGAAACAGGGGGCCATGGCTACACCTTC. The encoded protein is CASSLETGGHGYTF.

This clonotype was seen more than once but under ten times. The rearrangement uses TRBV19 and TRBJ2-2; no reliable D call. Germline lookup yields CDR1 LNHDA and CDR2 SQIVND (reference sequence). The V end lost 7 bases, the J end lost 5 bases, and 11 bases lay between the germline ends. This CDR3 spans 13 amino acids. CDR3 sequence: CASTIGRTGELFF. The CDR3, as DNA: TGTGCCAGTACCATCGGAAGGACCGGGGAGCTGTTTTTT.

V gene TRBV5-4 combines with J gene TRBJ1-2; D not certain. Germline loops: CDR1 SGHNT, CDR2 YYREEE (reference sequence). Trimming pared 2 bases from V and 6 bases from J, leaving 11 bases between. CDR3 length: 13 amino acids. The CDR3 nucleotides are TGTGCCAGCAGCTTTACTTGGGAGGATGGCTACACCTTC. Translating it yields CASSFTWEDGYTF.

This clonotype occurred many times. The chain is built from TRBV10-3 and TRBJ2-1; D is undetermined. The germline V gene encodes CDR1 ENHRY and CDR2 SYGVKD. This CDR3 is built from 16 residues. Trimming removed 0 bases from V and 3 bases from J, with 12 bases in between. The CDR3 sequence: CAISESLAGHYNEQFF. CDR3 nucleotide sequence: TGTGCCATCAGTGAGTCGCTGGCAGGCCACTACAATGAGCAGTTCTTC.

This clonotype was observed many times. This chain uses TRBV28 with TRBJ2-7; the D gene is possibly TRBD1 (5 bases). The V gene lost 3 bases and the J gene lost 3 bases, with 12 bases spanning the gap. This CDR3 comprises 14 residues. Per the germline V gene, CDR1 is MDHEN and CDR2 is SYDVKM. The CDR3 sequence is CASSFTGIGYEQYF. The CDR3 DNA follows: TGTGCCAGCAGTTTCACAGGTATCGGCTACGAGCAGTACTTC.

This clonotype was picked up a small number of times. This chain links TRBV7-9 with TRBJ2-1; tentative D call: TRBD1 (6 bases). Germline V gene lookup returns CDR1 SEHNR and CDR2 FQNEAQ (reference sequence). V was clipped by 1 base and J by 6 bases, with 10 bases between them. The CDR3 is 14 amino acids. CDR3 coding DNA: TGTGCCAGCAGCTTAGTACAGGGCTCCAATGAGCAGTTCTTC. Protein product: CASSLVQGSNEQFF.

The chain employs TRBV9 and TRBJ2-1; 10 nucleotides match TRBD2. CDR1 and CDR2 from the germline V gene are SGDLS and YYNGEE. The length of the CDR3 is 17 residues. J was trimmed by 9 bases and V by 3 bases; bases with no gene match: 15. The CDR3 region is CASSDRGAGGLHGEQFF. Here the CDR3 DNA reads TGTGCCAGCAGCGACCGGGGAGCGGGAGGGCTCCATGGTGAGCAGTTCTTC. The full variable domain, rest sourced from reference TRBV9 and TRBJ2-1, is DSGVTQTPKHLITATGQRVTLRCSPRSGDLSVYWYQQSLDQGLQFLIQYYNGEERAKGNILERFSAQQFPDLHSELNLSSLELGDSALYFCASSDRGAGGLHGEQFFGPGTRLTVL.

This clonotype was found many times. The chain carries TRBV6-2 or TRBV6-3 and TRBJ2-3; no clear D gene. CDR3 length equals 13 residues. Germline loops: CDR1 MNHEY, CDR2 SVGEGT. Trimming removed 4 bases at V and 5 bases at J, with 10 bases between. The CDR3 DNA is TGTGCCAGCAGTTTAGGAGAGCAAGATACGCAGTATTTT. Translated, it gives CASSLGEQDTQYF.

At least ten counts were recorded for this clonotype. The gene calls are TRBV4-1 and TRBJ2-1; 7 bases are a match to TRBD2. CDR1 is MGHRA, CDR2 YSYEKL, per germline. Trimming removed 0 bases from V and 0 bases from J; junction bases left unmatched: 2. This CDR3 is built from 16 residues. CDR3 in amino acids: CASSQEGGSSYNEQFF. The CDR3 DNA reads as TGCGCCAGCAGCCAAGAGGGCGGGAGCTCCTACAATGAGCAGTTCTTC.

This clonotype was seen only a few times. The V and J genes are TRBV20-1 and TRBJ1-3; unclear D gene. Germline V gene sequence: CDR1 DFQATT, CDR2 SNEGSKA (reference sequence). Trimming removed 4 bases at V and 0 bases at J, with 10 bases between. The CDR3 is made up of 14 amino acids. The CDR3 DNA follows: TGCAGTGCTATCTTGGAGAGCTCTGGAAACACCATATATTTT. Its translation is CSAILESSGNTIYF.

Ten or more counts support this clonotype. This rearrangement joins TRBV7-2 to TRBJ1-2; the match to TRBD1 covers 8 bases. The germline V gene encodes CDR1 SGHTA and CDR2 FQGNSA. V was clipped by 4 bases and J by 3 bases; unmatched bases: 13. This CDR3 is built from 17 residues. DNA of the CDR3: TGTGCCAGCAGCTCAGCCAGGGGGCCGATCTCTTACTATGGCTACACCTTC. Encoded protein: CASSSARGPISYYGYTF.

The DNA of the CDR3 is TGCAGTGCCCTCGGGGGCGGCTGGAGCACAGATACGCAGTATTTT. Its translation is CSALGGGWSTDTQYF. The chain joins TRBV20-1 to TRBJ2-3, with D perhaps matching TRBD1 or TRBD2 (6 bases each). Trimming took off 6 bases at V and 0 bases at J, with 16 bases between the two ends. Germline values: CDR1 DFQATT, CDR2 SNEGSKA (reference sequence). CDR3 size: 15 residues.

Details on this clonotype: Relative to the germline gene, one junction end is altered; a read error may explain this. The chain couples TRBV14 to TRBJ2-7; no reliable D call. This CDR3 has 13 residues. Germline CDR1 reads SGHDN; CDR2 reads FVKESK. CDR3 nucleotides: TGTGCCAGCAGCTTGTCAGCTACCTACGAGCGGTACTTC. This gives the protein CASSLSATYERYF.

This clonotype was counted at least ten times. This sequence joins TRBV6-1 and TRBJ2-7, with a tentative D call TRBD1 (6 bases). The CDR3 sequence is 17 residues long. The V gene's germline CDR1 is MNHNS and CDR2 SASEGT. V was cut by 5 bases and J by 0 bases, with 20 bases left in between. For the CDR3, the DNA is TGTGCCAGCAGTCAGCCCGGACAGAGAAAAAACTCCTACGAGCAGTACTTC. Its translation is CASSQPGQRKNSYEQYF.

This clonotype was counted at least ten times. The rearrangement links TRBV28 to TRBJ1-1, with 8 bases aligning to TRBD1. Trimming took 2 bases from V and 8 from J; bases not matched to a gene: 7. The CDR3 totals 14 residues. Germline V CDR1 and CDR2: MDHEN, SYDVKM. CDR3 sequence (DNA): TGTGCCAGCAGTTTACCGGACAGGGAGGTGGAAGCTTTCTTT. Protein: CASSLPDREVEAFF.

This clonotype came up many times. In DNA form, the CDR3 reads TGTGCCAGCAGCTCACGACCGGGACTATCCGGCACAGATACGCAGTATTTT. Translated, it gives CASSSRPGLSGTDTQYF. The chain combines TRBV11-2 with TRBJ2-3, with 7 bases identical to TRBD2. Germline lookup yields CDR1 SGHAT and CDR2 FQNNGV. J gave up 1 base and V 4 bases, and 11 bases lay outside the gene matches. CDR3 size: 17 residues.

In this sample, this clonotype turned up many times. The chain is built from TRBV28 and TRBJ1-5; the D gene is possibly TRBD1 (5 bases). V was clipped by 5 bases and J by 7 bases, with 9 bases between them. This CDR3 has 12 amino acids. Germline assignment: CDR1 MDHEN and CDR2 SYDVKM. CDR3: CASSTYRQPQHF. The CDR3 region has the DNA TGTGCCAGCAGTACCTACAGGCAGCCCCAGCATTTT. The full variable domain, rest sourced from reference TRBV28 and TRBJ1-5, is DVKVTQSSRYLVKRTGEKVFLECVQDMDHENMFWYRQDPGLGLRLIYFSYDVKMKEKGDIPEGYSVSREKKERFSLILESASTNQTSMYLCASSTYRQPQHFGDGTRLSIL.

This clonotype was detected only a few times. A much larger clonotype is one base distant, so this may be a read error. This chain connects TRBV12-3 or TRBV12-4 to TRBJ2-3; the D is unclear. Trimming took off 1 base at V and 4 bases at J, with 9 bases between the two ends. This CDR3 comprises 14 residues. The chain's CDR3 is CASSLGTLADTQYF. CDR3 DNA: TGTGCCAGCAGTTTAGGCACCCTCGCAGATACGCAGTATTTT.

This clonotype turned up a few times. The gene calls are TRBV12-3 or TRBV12-4 and TRBJ2-1; D unresolved. With 2 bases removed from V and 9 bases from J, the gap between germline ends came to 11 bases. CDR3 length: 13 residues. DNA for the CDR3: TGTGCCAGCAGTTTAAACGCGGTACGTGAGCAGTTCTTC. It specifies CASSLNAVREQFF.

This clonotype has only a few counts. V usage is TRBV29-1 and J usage is TRBJ1-3; a weak D match, TRBD1 (6 bases). The CDR3 totals 15 residues. In germline, CDR1 is SQVTM, CDR2 ANQGSEA. Trimming left V 3 bases short and J 0 bases short, with 12 bases between. The CDR3 DNA reads as TGCAGCGTTGATGACAGGTTCGACTCTGGAAACACCATATATTTT. It is translated as CSVDDRFDSGNTIYF.